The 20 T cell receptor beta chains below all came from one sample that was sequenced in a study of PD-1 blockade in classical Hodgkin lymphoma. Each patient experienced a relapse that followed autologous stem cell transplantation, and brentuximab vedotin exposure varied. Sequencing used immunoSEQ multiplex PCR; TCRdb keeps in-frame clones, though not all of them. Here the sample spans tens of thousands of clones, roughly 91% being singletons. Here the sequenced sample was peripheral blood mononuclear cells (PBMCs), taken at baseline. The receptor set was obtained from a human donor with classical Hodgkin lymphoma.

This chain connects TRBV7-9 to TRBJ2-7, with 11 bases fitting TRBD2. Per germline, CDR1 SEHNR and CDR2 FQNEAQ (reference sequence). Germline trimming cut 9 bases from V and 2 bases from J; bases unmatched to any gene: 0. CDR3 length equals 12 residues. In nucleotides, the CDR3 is TGTGCCAGTAGCGGGGGGGCCTACGAGCAGTACTTC. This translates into CASSGGAYEQYF.

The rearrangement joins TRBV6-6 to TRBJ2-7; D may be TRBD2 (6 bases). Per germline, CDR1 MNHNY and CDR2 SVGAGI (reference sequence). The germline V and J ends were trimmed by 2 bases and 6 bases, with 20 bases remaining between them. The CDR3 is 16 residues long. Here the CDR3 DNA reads TGTGCCAGCAGTTACGGGGACTCGCAGCGAAAAGTCGAGCAGTACTTC. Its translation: CASSYGDSQRKVEQYF.

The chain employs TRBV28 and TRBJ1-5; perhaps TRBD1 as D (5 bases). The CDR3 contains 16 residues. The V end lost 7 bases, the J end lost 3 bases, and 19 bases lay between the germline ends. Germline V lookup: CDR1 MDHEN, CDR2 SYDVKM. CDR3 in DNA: TGTGCCAGCACCACCCTTATGAGGGGAGACAATCAGCCCCAGCATTTT. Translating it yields CASTTLMRGDNQPQHF.

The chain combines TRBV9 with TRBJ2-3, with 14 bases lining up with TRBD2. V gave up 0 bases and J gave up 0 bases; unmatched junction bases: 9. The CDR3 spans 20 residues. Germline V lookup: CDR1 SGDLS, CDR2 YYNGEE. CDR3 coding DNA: TGTGCCAGCAGCGTAGTAGGTCGGACTAGCGGGGGGCTAAGCACAGATACGCAGTATTTT. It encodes CASSVVGRTSGGLSTDTQYF. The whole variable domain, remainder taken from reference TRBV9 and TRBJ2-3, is DSGVTQTPKHLITATGQRVTLRCSPRSGDLSVYWYQQSLDQGLQFLIQYYNGEERAKGNILERFSAQQFPDLHSELNLSSLELGDSALYFCASSVVGRTSGGLSTDTQYFGPGTRLTVL.

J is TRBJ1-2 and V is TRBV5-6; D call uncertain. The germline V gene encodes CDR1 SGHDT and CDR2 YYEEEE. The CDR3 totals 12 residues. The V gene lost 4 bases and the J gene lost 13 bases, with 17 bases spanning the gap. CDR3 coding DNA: TGTGCCAGCAGCCCCTCGGCAGGTTTGGCCACCTTC. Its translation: CASSPSAGLATF. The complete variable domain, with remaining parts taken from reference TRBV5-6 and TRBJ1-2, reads DAGVTQSPTHLIKTRGQQVTLRCSPKSGHDTVSWYQQALGQGPQFIFQYYEEEERQRGNFPDRFSGHQFPNYSSELNVNALLLGDSALYLCASSPSAGLATFGSGTRLTVV.

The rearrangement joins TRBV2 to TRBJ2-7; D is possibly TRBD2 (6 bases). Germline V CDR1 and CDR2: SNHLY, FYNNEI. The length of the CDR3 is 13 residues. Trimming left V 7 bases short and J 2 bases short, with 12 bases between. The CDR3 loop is CASNFPGAYEQYF. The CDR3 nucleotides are TGTGCCAGCAATTTCCCGGGGGCCTACGAGCAGTACTTC.

The CDR3 region has the DNA TGTGCCAGTAGACAGGGGGCGACTGAAGCTTTCTTT. It translates to CASRQGATEAFF. This sequence joins TRBV19 and TRBJ1-1; 9 nucleotides line up with TRBD1. Trimming removed 6 bases from V and 5 bases from J; junction bases left unmatched: 1. The CDR3 consists of 12 residues. The germline V gene encodes CDR1 LNHDA and CDR2 SQIVND (reference sequence).

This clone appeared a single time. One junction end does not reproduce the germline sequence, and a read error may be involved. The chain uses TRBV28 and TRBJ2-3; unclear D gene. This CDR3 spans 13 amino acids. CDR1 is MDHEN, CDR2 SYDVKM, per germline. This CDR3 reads CASTLTLTDTQYF. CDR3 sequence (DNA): TGTGCCAGCACTTTAACGCTAACAGATACGCAGTATTTT.

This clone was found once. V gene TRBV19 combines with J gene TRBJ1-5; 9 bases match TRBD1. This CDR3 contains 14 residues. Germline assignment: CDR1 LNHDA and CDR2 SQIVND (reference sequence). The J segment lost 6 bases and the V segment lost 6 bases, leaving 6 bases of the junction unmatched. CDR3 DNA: TGTGCCAGTAGGTTCACAGGGGGCAGTCAGCCCCAGCATTTT. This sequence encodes CASRFTGGSQPQHF.

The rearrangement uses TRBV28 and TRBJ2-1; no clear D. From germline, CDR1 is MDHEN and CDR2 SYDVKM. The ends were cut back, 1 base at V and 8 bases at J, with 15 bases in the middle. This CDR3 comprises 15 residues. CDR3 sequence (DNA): TGTGCCAGCAGTTTATCGGCAAGGACGTTGCATGAGCAGTTCTTC. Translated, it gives CASSLSARTLHEQFF.

The DNA of the CDR3 is TGCGCCAGCAGGATTTTAGGGGGTCCTTCAGCGGGAGGGCCGTTTCCCAATGAGCAGTTCTTC. Residues: CASRILGGPSAGGPFPNEQFF. The chain joins TRBV4-3 to TRBJ2-1; TRBD2 matches at 10 bases. This CDR3 has 21 residues. The junction had 26 bases not matched to a gene; V was cut back by 6 bases and J by 6 bases. From germline, CDR1 is LGHNA and CDR2 YSLEER.

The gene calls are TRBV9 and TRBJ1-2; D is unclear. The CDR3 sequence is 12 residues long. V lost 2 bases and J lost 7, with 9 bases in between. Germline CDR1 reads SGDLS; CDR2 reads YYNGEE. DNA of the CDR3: TGTGCCAGCAGCGTGGGAAGGACTGGCTACACCTTC. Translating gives CASSVGRTGYTF.

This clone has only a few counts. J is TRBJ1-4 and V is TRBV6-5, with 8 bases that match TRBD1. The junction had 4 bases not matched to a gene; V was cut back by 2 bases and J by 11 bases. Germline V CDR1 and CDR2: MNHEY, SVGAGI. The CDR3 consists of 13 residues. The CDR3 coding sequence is TGTGCCAGCAGTTACGGGACAGGCGTGAAACTGTTTTTT. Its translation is CASSYGTGVKLFF.

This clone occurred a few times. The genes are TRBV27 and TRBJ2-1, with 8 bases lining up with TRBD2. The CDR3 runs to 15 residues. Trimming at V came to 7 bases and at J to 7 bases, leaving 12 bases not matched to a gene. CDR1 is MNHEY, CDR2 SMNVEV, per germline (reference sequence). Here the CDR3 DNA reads TGTGCCAGCACCCACCTGACTAGCGAAGGGAATGAGCAGTTCTTC. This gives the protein CASTHLTSEGNEQFF.

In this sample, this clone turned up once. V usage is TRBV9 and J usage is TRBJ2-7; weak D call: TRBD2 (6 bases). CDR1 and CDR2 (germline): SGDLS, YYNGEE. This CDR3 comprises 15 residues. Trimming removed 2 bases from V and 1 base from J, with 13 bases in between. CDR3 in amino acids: CASSVAGSGSYEQYF. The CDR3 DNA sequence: TGTGCCAGCAGCGTCGCGGGGTCGGGTTCCTACGAGCAGTACTTC.

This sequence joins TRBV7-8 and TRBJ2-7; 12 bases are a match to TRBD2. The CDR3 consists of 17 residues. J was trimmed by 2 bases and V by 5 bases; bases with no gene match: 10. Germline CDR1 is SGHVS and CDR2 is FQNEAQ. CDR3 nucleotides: TGTGCCAGCAGCCTACCCCTAGCGGGAGGGGACACCTACGAGCAGTACTTC. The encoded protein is CASSLPLAGGDTYEQYF.

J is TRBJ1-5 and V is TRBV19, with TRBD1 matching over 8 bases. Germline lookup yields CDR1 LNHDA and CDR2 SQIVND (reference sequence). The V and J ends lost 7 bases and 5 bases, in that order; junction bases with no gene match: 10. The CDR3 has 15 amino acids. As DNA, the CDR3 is TGTGCCAGTACCCCGACAGGGGCCGGGGATCAGCCCCAGCATTTT. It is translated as CASTPTGAGDQPQHF.

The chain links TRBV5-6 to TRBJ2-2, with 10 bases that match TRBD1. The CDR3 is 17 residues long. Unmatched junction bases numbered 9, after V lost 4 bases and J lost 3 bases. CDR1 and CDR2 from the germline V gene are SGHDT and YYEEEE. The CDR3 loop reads CASSTGAGQGYTGELFF. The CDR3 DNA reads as TGTGCCAGCAGCACGGGAGCGGGACAGGGGTACACCGGGGAGCTGTTTTTT.

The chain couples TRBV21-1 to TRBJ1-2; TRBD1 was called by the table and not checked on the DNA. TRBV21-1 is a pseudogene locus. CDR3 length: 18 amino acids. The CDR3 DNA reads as TGTGCCAGCAGCAAACCGTACTACCGGGACAGGGATTTCTATGGCTACACCTTC. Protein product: CASSKPYYRDRDFYGYTF.

CDR3 in amino acids: CASSLWTGDEGYTF. The CDR3 DNA follows: TGCGCCAGCAGCTTGTGGACAGGGGATGAGGGCTACACCTTC. V usage is TRBV5-1 and J usage is TRBJ1-2, with TRBD1 matching 9 bases. V lost 1 base to trimming and J lost 8 bases; unmatched junction nucleotides: 6. Germline-derived CDR1 and CDR2 are SGHRS and YFSETQ. CDR3 length: 14 residues.